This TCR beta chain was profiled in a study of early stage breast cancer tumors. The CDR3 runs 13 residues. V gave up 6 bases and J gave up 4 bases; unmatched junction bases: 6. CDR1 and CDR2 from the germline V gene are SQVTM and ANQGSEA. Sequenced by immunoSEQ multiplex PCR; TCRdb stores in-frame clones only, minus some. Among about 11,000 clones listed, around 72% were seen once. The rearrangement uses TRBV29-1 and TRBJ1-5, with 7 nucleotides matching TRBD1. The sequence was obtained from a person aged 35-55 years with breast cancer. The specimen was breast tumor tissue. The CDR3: CSVRGALNQPQHF. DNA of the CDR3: TGCAGCGTCAGGGGGGCCCTAAATCAGCCCCAGCATTTT. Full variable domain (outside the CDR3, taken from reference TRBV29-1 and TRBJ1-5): SAVISQKPSRDICQRGTSLTIQCQVDSQVTMMFWYRQQPGQSLTLIATANQGSEATYESGFVIDKFPISRPNLTFSTLTVSNMSPEDSSIYLCSVRGALNQPQHFGDGTRLSIL.